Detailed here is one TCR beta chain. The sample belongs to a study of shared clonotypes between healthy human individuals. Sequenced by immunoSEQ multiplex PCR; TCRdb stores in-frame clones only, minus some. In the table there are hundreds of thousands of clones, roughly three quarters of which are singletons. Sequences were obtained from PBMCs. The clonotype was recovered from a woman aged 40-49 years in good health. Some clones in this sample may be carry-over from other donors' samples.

The CDR3 DNA sequence: TGCGCCAGCAGCCACACCCAAGAGACCCAGTACTTC. Its protein product is CASSHTQETQYF. V is TRBV5-1 and J is TRBJ2-5; D is ambiguous. This CDR3 spans 12 amino acids. The germline V gene has CDR1 SGHRS and CDR2 YFSETQ. Trimming took off 4 bases at V and 1 base at J, with 5 bases between the two ends.